Sequencing of this T cell receptor (beta chain) was carried out in a study of CD8 T cells in ankylosing spondylitis. Germline lookup yields CDR1 LNHNV and CDR2 YYDKDF (reference sequence). Trimming left V 1 base short and J 4 bases short, with 11 bases between. The CDR3 has 15 amino acids. Study-level findings and limits: In ankylosing spondylitis blood, a motif of several highly homologous TCR beta variants appeared characteristic. Prior work had noted some motif variants in reactive arthritis blood and synovial fluid. Significant enrichment of disease-linked clones was reported in matched ankylosing spondylitis synovial fluid.

A quantitative 5'-RACE method, one with molecular barcodes, was used to make TCR beta libraries. TCRdb analysed the 5' RACE reads with MiXCR anew, one entry per CDR3 protein. The table includes about 140,000 distinct CDR3 sequences, more than 5.5% detected once. This clonotype is a singleton in its sample. No antigen is known for it. The sequencing input was blood, either unsorted or a sorted T cell fraction (not recorded which). The TCR originated in a female donor with ankylosing spondylitis or in good health (not recorded which). This chain connects TRBV15 to TRBJ1-5, with D perhaps TRBD1 (5 bases). This CDR3 is CATSRGGTGNQPQHF. Here the CDR3 DNA reads TGTGCCACCAGCAGAGGTGGGACGGGGAATCAGCCCCAGCATTTT.